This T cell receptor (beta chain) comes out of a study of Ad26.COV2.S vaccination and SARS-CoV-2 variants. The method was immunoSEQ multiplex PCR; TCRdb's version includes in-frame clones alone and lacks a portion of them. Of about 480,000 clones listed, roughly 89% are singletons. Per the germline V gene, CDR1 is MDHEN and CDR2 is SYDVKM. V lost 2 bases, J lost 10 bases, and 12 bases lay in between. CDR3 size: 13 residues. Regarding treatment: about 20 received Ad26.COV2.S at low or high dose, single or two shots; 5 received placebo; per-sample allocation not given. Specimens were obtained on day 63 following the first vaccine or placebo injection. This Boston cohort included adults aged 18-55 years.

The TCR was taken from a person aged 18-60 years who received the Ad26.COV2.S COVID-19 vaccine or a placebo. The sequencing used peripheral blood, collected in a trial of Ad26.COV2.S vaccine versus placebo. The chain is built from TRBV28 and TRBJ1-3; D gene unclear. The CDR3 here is CASSLRRVGTIYF. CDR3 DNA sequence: TGTGCCAGCAGTTTAAGGCGGGTTGGGACCATATATTTT.